These T cell receptor beta chains were read from a single sample in a study of blood T cells in healthy people across ages. TCRdb re-called the 5' RACE reads with MiXCR, one entry per CDR3 protein. The repertoire holds around 1,000,000 distinct CDR3 sequences, with approximately 25% as singletons. This sample also belongs to another study, concerning T cells of mothers and their children.

The sample was blood. These receptors originate from a girl aged 2 to 9 in good health. Both conserved end residues are part of each CDR3. A D gene is named only where the DNA matches it firmly. The size of a clone is reported for some rows only, either as once, few or many, or as a class for expanded clones.

>TRBV24-1|TRBJ2-7|-|TRBD1|14
CATSGPGQGGEQYF
TGTGCCACCAGTGGCCCCGGACAGGGTGGCGAGCAGTACTTC
>TRBV10-1|TRBJ2-1|-|TRBD2|16
CASSREPGLEYNEQFF
TGCGCCAGCAGTCGCGAACCGGGACTAGAGTACAATGAGCAGTTCTTC
>TRBV7-9|TRBJ2-1|-|-|15
CASSERKSSYNEQFF
TGTGCCAGCAGTGAGCGGAAGAGCTCCTACAATGAGCAGTTCTTC
>TRBV6-2/TRBV6-3|TRBJ2-2|few|-|15
CASRLYRSNTGELFF
TGTGCCAGCAGATTATACAGGTCGAACACCGGGGAGCTGTTTTTT
>TRBV29-1|TRBJ2-5|-|TRBD1|13
CSVGQGSAETQYF
TGCAGCGTAGGACAGGGATCAGCAGAGACCCAGTACTTC
>TRBV12-3/TRBV12-4|TRBJ2-1|few|TRBD2|15
CASSPGLAGGQGQFF
TGTGCCAGCAGCCCCGGACTAGCGGGAGGCCAGGGGCAGTTCTTC
>TRBV20-1|TRBJ2-2|many|TRBD1|16
CSARNRTGGLTGELFF
TGCAGTGCTAGAAACAGGACAGGGGGCTTGACCGGGGAGCTGTTTTTT
>TRBV5-1|TRBJ1-1|-|TRBD1|14
CASSSWTGDKEAFF
TGCGCCAGCAGCTCGTGGACAGGGGATAAGGAAGCTTTCTTT
>TRBV29-1|TRBJ2-2|once|TRBD2|15
CSVAGVAGGTGELFF
TGCAGCGTGGCCGGAGTAGCGGGGGGAACCGGGGAGCTGTTTTTT
>TRBV11-1|TRBJ1-2|-|-|14
CASSVDALGYGYTF
TGTGCCAGCAGCGTAGACGCACTGGGCTATGGCTACACCTTC
>TRBV12-3/TRBV12-4|TRBJ2-1|few|TRBD2|13
CASFLVAGGEQFF
TGTGCCAGCTTTCTGGTAGCGGGGGGTGAGCAGTTCTTC
>TRBV4-2|TRBJ1-3|-|-|15
CASSQEMGTGNTIYF
TGTGCCAGCAGCCAAGAAATGGGAACCGGAAACACCATATATTTT
>TRBV7-9|TRBJ2-7|-|-|13
CASSSTGDTEQYF
TGTGCCAGCAGCTCAACCGGAGATACCGAGCAGTACTTC
>TRBV11-2|TRBJ2-1|few|TRBD2|18
CASSLGPSGGGSYNEQFF
TGTGCCAGCAGCTTAGGCCCCAGCGGGGGGGGCTCCTACAATGAGCAGTTCTTC
>TRBV7-2|TRBJ2-1|few|-|15
CASSLDANRYNEQFF
TGTGCCAGCAGCTTAGATGCTAACCGTTACAATGAGCAGTTCTTC
>TRBV2|TRBJ2-5|few|TRBD1|16
CASSEGQGAIQETQYF
TGTGCCAGCAGTGAGGGACAGGGGGCGATCCAAGAGACCCAGTACTTC
>TRBV12-3/TRBV12-4|TRBJ1-1|-|TRBD1|16
CASSYPGQGMNTEAFF
TGTGCCAGCAGTTACCCGGGACAGGGGATGAACACTGAAGCTTTCTTT
>TRBV7-2|TRBJ1-1|few|TRBD1|15
CASSSTGVRNTEAFF
TGTGCCAGCAGCTCGACAGGGGTTAGGAACACTGAGGCTTTCTTT
>TRBV29-1|TRBJ1-2|few|-|11
CSAGDNHGYTF
TGCAGCGCCGGGGACAACCATGGCTACACCTTC
>TRBV20-1|TRBJ2-7|many|-|14
CSARRTGLFGEQYF
TGCAGTGCTCGACGAACAGGCCTGTTCGGGGAGCAGTACTTC